This TCR beta chain was obtained from a study of memory CD4+ T cells and cytomegalovirus serostatus. Single viable CD3+CD4+CD8-CD45RO+ cells were sorted as the memory CD4+ T cells. The V and J ends lost 4 bases and 7 bases respectively, with 10 bases between them. The germline gives CDR1 MNHEY, CDR2 SVGAGI. The CDR3 covers 13 residues. TCRdb's table, derived via immunoSEQ multiplex PCR, lists solely in-frame clones and lacks some. Found here are 35,000 to 55,000 clones, 76% of them singletons; the top ten hold around 1.9%. The gene calls are TRBV6-5 and TRBJ2-2, with no clear D. The sequencing input was memory CD4+ T cells from blood. The TCR originated in an adult in good health and CMV-seronegative. The CDR3 reads CASSLTTRGELFF. CDR3 nucleotide sequence: TGTGCCAGCAGTTTGACAACCCGCGGGGAGCTGTTTTTT.